This TCR beta chain was sequenced in a study of response to subunit inactivated influenza vaccine. Overall study findings and caveats: Few additional T cells are recruited per seasonal influenza vaccination, authors suggested.

The CDR3 runs 10 residues. Trimming shortened V by 4 bases and J by 1 base, and 1 base separated the two germline ends. Per the germline V gene, CDR1 is DFQATT and CDR2 is SNEGSKA (reference sequence). About this clonotype: As yet, its antigen is unknown.

TCRdb reprocessed the RT-PCR reads via MiXCR and lists one record per CDR3 protein. Of 550,000 to 600,000 distinct CDR3 sequences in the sample, about an eighth were seen once. This receptor was obtained from a middle-aged man who received an inactivated influenza vaccine. This chain joins TRBV20-1 and TRBJ2-5; no firm D call. The sequences come from PBMCs from blood, collected on the day of vaccination. The chain's CDR3 is CSAIQETQYF. The CDR3, as DNA: TGCAGTGCTATCCAAGAGACCCAGTACTTC.